A selection of T cell receptor beta chains follows, all from one sample in a study of beta chain features in type 1 diabetes. The data were produced by immunoSEQ multiplex PCR, yet TCRdb's version contains in-frame clones alone and is incomplete. Of roughly 150,000 clones listed, 7.8% were seen once; the top ten hold about 0.95%. The sequenced sample was central memory CD4+ T cells from blood. Receptors were obtained from a woman aged 40 to 50 with type 1 diabetes. Each CDR3 is given without its conserved first and last residue. Each record gives: J gene, V gene, CDR3 protein.

TRBJ2-5 TRBV28 ASSLGTSGSSRETQY
TRBJ2-3 TRBV28 ATETETEASTDTQY
TRBJ1-1 TRBV4-1 ASSRGAGKDTEAF
TRBJ2-1 TRBV28 ASSLFGGQGVNEQF
TRBJ2-7 TRBV7-3 ASSVGQMGEQY
TRBJ2-3 TRBV7-2 ASSLVWRGYTDTQY
TRBJ2-7 TRBV28 ASTTWGVSYEQY
TRBJ2-5 TRBV4-2 ASSQEASGGTQY
TRBJ2-1 TRBV10-2 ASSGLADNEQF
TRBJ2-3 TRBV7-9 ASSPYLRREGDTQY
TRBJ1-1 TRBV5-1 ASSSQGTNTEAF
TRBJ1-2 TRBV6-5 ASSGRGGADYGYT
TRBJ1-6 TRBV4-2 ASSQRSVAILRQSPLH
TRBJ1-2 TRBV30 AWSDYRLRGGYT
TRBJ2-5 TRBV25-1 ASSVSDSLTQETQY
TRBJ1-5 TRBV27 ASSLGAAQPQH
TRBJ2-1 TRBV29-1 SVVLAGGSEQF
TRBJ1-1 TRBV2 ADSSEAGNTEAF
TRBJ2-5 TRBV5-1 ASSIDQGVQETQY
TRBJ1-5 TRBV6-1 ASETGRNQPQH
TRBJ1-2 TRBV4-1 ASSPSYTQGSYGYT
TRBJ2-7 TRBV7-8 ASSSQTGGLDEQY
TRBJ2-3 TRBV4-3 ASSQAGAGTDTQY
TRBJ2-5 TRBV10-3 AIRLAGGETQY
TRBJ1-2 TRBV5-1 ASSQLSGGDGYT
TRBJ1-1 TRBV5-1 ASAHRTGRNTEAF
TRBJ2-1 TRBV30 ACRSGAYNEQF
TRBJ1-2 TRBV5-1 ASSFLSGGSPYGYT
TRBJ1-1 TRBV4-1 ASSRDKTEAF
TRBJ1-4 TRBV9 ASSDRAGGGEKLF
TRBJ1-1 TRBV2 ASSGQGGVTEAF
TRBJ2-6 TRBV29-1 SVSRGNGANVLT
TRBJ2-7 TRBV19 ASSMGSGTGLYEQY
TRBJ1-1 TRBV16 ASSQHRGQGTEAF
TRBJ2-3 TRBV5-4 ASSFPGTSGATDTQY
TRBJ1-1 TRBV15 ATSRGGGGDTEAF
TRBJ1-5 TRBV12-5 ASGFGDQPQH
TRBJ2-3 TRBV7-2 ASSPGQWPDTQY
TRBJ1-1 TRBV6-5 ASSRGMNTEAF
TRBJ1-2 TRBV30 AWSEGMDGYT